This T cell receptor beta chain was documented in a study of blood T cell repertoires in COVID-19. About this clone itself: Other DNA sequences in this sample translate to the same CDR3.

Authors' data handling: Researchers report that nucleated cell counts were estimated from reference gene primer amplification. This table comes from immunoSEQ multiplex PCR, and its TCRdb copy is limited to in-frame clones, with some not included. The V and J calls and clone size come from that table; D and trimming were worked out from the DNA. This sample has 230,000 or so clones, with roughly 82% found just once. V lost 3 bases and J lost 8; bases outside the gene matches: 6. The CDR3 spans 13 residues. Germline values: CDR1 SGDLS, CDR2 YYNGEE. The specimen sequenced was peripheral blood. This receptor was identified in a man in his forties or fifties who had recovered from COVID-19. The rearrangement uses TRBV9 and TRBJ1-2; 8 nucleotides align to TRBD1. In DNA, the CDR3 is TGTGCCAGCAGCGGAACAGGGGGGTACGGCTACACCTTC. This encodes CASSGTGGYGYTF.